These 25 T cell receptor beta chains were all obtained from the same sample, sequenced in a study of blood T cell repertoires in COVID-19. Generated by immunoSEQ multiplex PCR, the TCRdb table keeps only in-frame clones and is missing some. This sample has 150,000 to 200,000 clones, with roughly 80% found just once. Material: peripheral blood. Receptor source: a man aged 55 to 70 with acute or convalescent COVID-19.

About this clone: In the same sample, other DNA sequences code for this CDR3. The CDR3 sequence is CASSSAGGTDTQYF. The CDR3 DNA reads TGCGCCAGCAGCTCCGCGGGGGGCACAGATACGCAGTATTTT. The chain employs TRBV5-1 and TRBJ2-3, with 7 bases that match TRBD2. Per germline, CDR1 SGHRS and CDR2 YFSETQ. CDR3 length: 14 amino acids. The J segment lost 1 base and the V segment lost 3 bases, leaving 2 bases of the junction unmatched.

V is TRBV5-1 and J is TRBJ2-3; 10 bases are shared with TRBD2. The germline V gene encodes CDR1 SGHRS and CDR2 YFSETQ. This CDR3 region has 16 residues. Germline trimming cut 4 bases from V and 3 bases from J; bases unmatched to any gene: 8. The CDR3 reads CASSPLAGVSTDTQYF. In DNA form, the CDR3 reads TGCGCCAGCAGCCCGCTAGCGGGAGTATCGACAGATACGCAGTATTTT.

The chain carries TRBV6-5 and TRBJ1-5; D ambiguous. CDR3 length: 14 residues. V gave up 4 bases and J gave up 5 bases, with 12 bases separating them. Per the germline V gene, CDR1 is MNHEY and CDR2 is SVGAGI. For the CDR3, the DNA is TGTGCCAGCAGTTTAGGATTGACATATCAGCCCCAGCATTTT. Translating gives CASSLGLTYQPQHF.

The chain uses TRBV7-8 and TRBJ1-5; D unclear. Trimming took 1 base from V and 6 from J, leaving 16 bases between them. CDR1 SGHVS and CDR2 FQNEAQ come from the germline V gene. There are 16 residues in the CDR3. In DNA form, the CDR3 reads TGTGCCAGCAGCTTAGATAGGACCTTTGCGGGTCAGCCCCAGCATTTT. It specifies CASSLDRTFAGQPQHF.

The chain has TRBV29-1 and TRBJ1-2; D is uncertain. Germline loops: CDR1 SQVTM, CDR2 ANQGSEA. The CDR3 totals 11 residues. V gave up 4 bases and J gave up 6 bases, with 9 bases separating them. The DNA for the CDR3 is TGCAGCGTTGTAATAGATAATGGCTACACCTTC. Its translation is CSVVIDNGYTF.

The J gene is TRBJ2-3, the V gene TRBV15, with D tentatively TRBD2 (5 bases). This CDR3 comprises 16 residues. Germline-derived CDR1 and CDR2 are LNHNV and YYDKDF (reference sequence). Deletions cut 0 bases from V and 0 bases from J, with 10 bases between. Here the CDR3 reads CATSREHGLSTDTQYF. Written as DNA, the CDR3 is TGTGCCACCAGCAGAGAACATGGACTTAGCACAGATACGCAGTATTTT.

The chain joins TRBV5-1 to TRBJ2-5; the D gene is possibly TRBD2 (6 bases). CDR3 length: 14 amino acids. The V and J ends lost 4 bases and 1 base respectively, with 11 bases between them. In germline, CDR1 is SGHRS, CDR2 YFSETQ. CDR3: CASSHGTFQETQYF. The CDR3 DNA is TGCGCCAGCAGCCACGGGACTTTCCAAGAGACCCAGTACTTC.

V gene TRBV9 combines with J gene TRBJ1-1; 7 nucleotides align to TRBD1. Germline-derived CDR1 and CDR2 are SGDLS and YYNGEE. The CDR3 consists of 14 residues. V trimming: 3 bases; J trimming: 1 base; junction bases outside the gene matches: 3. The CDR3 here is CASSGGTANTEAFF. DNA of the CDR3: TGTGCCAGCAGCGGTGGGACAGCGAACACTGAAGCTTTCTTT.

The chain carries TRBV19 and TRBJ1-2, with a weak D call TRBD1 (6 bases). The V gene's germline CDR1 is LNHDA and CDR2 SQIVND (reference sequence). V shed 2 bases and J shed 3 bases, with 10 bases lying between them. CDR3 length: 14 residues. CDR3 nucleotides: TGTGCCAGTAGTATACAGGGGCCCTACTATGGCTACACCTTC. It is translated as CASSIQGPYYGYTF.

This sequence joins TRBV12-3 or TRBV12-4 and TRBJ2-7, with D possibly being TRBD2 (6 bases). CDR3 length: 13 residues. V lost 6 bases and J 6 bases, leaving 15 bases between the germline ends. CDR3 DNA: TGTGCCAGCAGCCCCGGAGGGTTCGCCGAGCAGTACTTC. Its protein product is CASSPGGFAEQYF.

The DNA for the CDR3 is TGTGCCACCAGCAGAGATTTGACAGATGAAGCTTTCTTT. Encoded protein: CATSRDLTDEAFF. The V gene is TRBV15, the J gene TRBJ1-1, with D possibly matching TRBD1 (5 bases). This CDR3 spans 13 amino acids. The germline CDR1 and CDR2 sequences are LNHNV and YYDKDF (reference sequence). V gave up 0 bases and J gave up 7 bases, with 9 bases separating them.

CDR3 bases: TGTGCCAGTAATCTGGGACAGGGAAGAACTGGGGCCAACGTCCTGACTTTC. It codes for CASNLGQGRTGANVLTF. The V call is TRBV19, the J call TRBJ2-6; 9 bases map to TRBD1. CDR3 length: 17 residues. Per germline, CDR1 LNHDA and CDR2 SQIVND (reference sequence). V lost 7 bases to trimming and J lost 2 bases; unmatched junction nucleotides: 9.

The chain combines TRBV6-5 with TRBJ1-6; D gene uncertain. Trimming pared 5 bases from V and 8 bases from J, leaving 13 bases between. The CDR3 length is 14 residues. Germline V gene data show CDR1 as MNHEY and CDR2 as SVGAGI. CDR3 coding DNA: TGTGCCAGCAGTAGGAGGAATCAGGATTCACCCCTCCACTTT. Its protein product is CASSRRNQDSPLHF.

The CDR3 bases are TGTGCCAGCAGCGTAGGGGCCGGAGGGGCCTTCAATCAGCCCCAGCATTTT. Protein sequence: CASSVGAGGAFNQPQHF. The chain couples TRBV9 to TRBJ1-5, with D possibly being TRBD1 (5 bases). V was cut by 0 bases and J by 3 bases, with 16 bases left in between. CDR1 is SGDLS, CDR2 YYNGEE, per germline. The CDR3 is 17 amino acids.

The chain employs TRBV3-1 (or the pseudogene TRBV3-2) and TRBJ2-5; a weak D match, TRBD2 (5 bases). Germline assignment: CDR1 LGHDT and CDR2 YNNKEL (reference sequence). V shed 4 bases and J shed 3 bases, with 12 bases lying between them. The length of the CDR3 is 14 residues. The CDR3 DNA is TGTGCCAGCAGCCGGGCGGGTATCGAAGAGACCCAGTACTTC. This sequence encodes CASSRAGIEETQYF.

The V gene is TRBV27, the J gene TRBJ1-1, with D maybe TRBD1 (6 bases). The V and J ends lost 3 bases and 0 bases respectively, with 8 bases between them. There are 14 residues in the CDR3. Germline V gene sequence: CDR1 MNHEY, CDR2 SMNVEV (reference sequence). CDR3 in amino acids: CASSFGQMNTEAFF. CDR3 nucleotides: TGTGCCAGCAGTTTTGGACAGATGAACACTGAAGCTTTCTTT.

This chain joins TRBV19 and TRBJ2-1; possible D gene TRBD2, 7 bases. The germline CDR1 and CDR2 sequences are LNHDA and SQIVND (reference sequence). This CDR3 has 15 residues. V gave up 4 bases and J gave up 2 bases, with 12 bases separating them. The CDR3 DNA sequence: TGTGCCAGTAGTAAGGGGGGGACCGCCTACAATGAGCAGTTCTTC. Encoded protein: CASSKGGTAYNEQFF. The full variable domain, in which reference TRBV19 and TRBJ2-1 provide the parts outside the CDR3, is DGGITQSPKYLFRKEGQNVTLSCEQNLNHDAMYWYRQDPGQGLRLIYYSQIVNDFQKGDIAEGYSVSREKKESFPLTVTSAQKNPTAFYLCASSKGGTAYNEQFFGPGTRLTVL.

The CDR3 region has the DNA TGTGCCAGCAGGGTAGGAGCGTCCTCCCCGTTCTTC. Encoded protein: CASRVGASSPFF. V usage is TRBV7-2 and J usage is TRBJ2-1; D remains unclear. This CDR3 has 12 residues. Trimming left V 6 bases short and J 15 bases short, with 18 bases between. The V gene's germline CDR1 is SGHTA and CDR2 FQGNSA. Drawing the rest from reference TRBV7-2 and TRBJ2-1, the complete variable domain is GAGVSQSPSNKVTEKGKDVELRCDPISGHTALYWYRQSLGQGLEFLIYFQGNSAPDKSGLPSDRFSAERTGGSVSTLTIQRTQQEDSAVYLCASRVGASSPFFGPGTRLTVL.

The rearrangement joins TRBV6-5 to TRBJ2-7; a possible D gene is TRBD2 (5 bases). The V end lost 6 bases, the J end lost 3 bases, and 18 bases lay between the germline ends. Per germline, CDR1 MNHEY and CDR2 SVGAGI. The CDR3 is 15 amino acids. The CDR3 is CASREVGRGYYEQYF. The CDR3 DNA is TGTGCCAGCAGAGAGGTTGGAAGAGGGTACTACGAGCAGTACTTC.

The chain has TRBV7-3 and TRBJ1-1, with D hard to call. V was shortened by 1 base and J by 1 base, with 4 bases between the two germline ends. Germline loops: CDR1 SGHTA, CDR2 FQGTGA. The length of the CDR3 is 13 residues. This CDR3 is CASSLNRNTEAFF. CDR3 DNA: TGTGCCAGCAGCTTAAACAGGAACACTGAAGCTTTCTTT.

V is TRBV24-1 and J is TRBJ2-1, with 11 positions matching TRBD2. V was pared by 5 bases and J by 8 bases, with 22 bases of the junction left unmatched. This CDR3 has 20 amino acids. CDR1 and CDR2 (germline): KGHDR, SFDVKD. The CDR3 DNA reads TGTGCCACCAGTGGCCCCACCGGGACTAGCGGCACCGGGGTGAGGGATGAGCAGTTCTTC. Amino acid sequence: CATSGPTGTSGTGVRDEQFF.

The chain is built from TRBV25-1 and TRBJ1-2, with 8 nucleotides matching TRBD1. The CDR3 is 14 amino acids. The J segment lost 3 bases and the V segment lost 6 bases, leaving 6 bases of the junction unmatched. CDR1 is MGHDK, CDR2 SYGVNS, per germline. The CDR3 sequence is CASRGDRPYYGYTF. The CDR3 DNA is TGTGCCAGCAGGGGGGACAGGCCCTACTATGGCTACACCTTC.

V usage is TRBV5-4 and J usage is TRBJ2-3; perhaps TRBD1 as D (6 bases). The CDR3 is 15 amino acids. Deletions cut 0 bases from V and 6 bases from J, with 14 bases between. CDR1 is SGHNT and CDR2 is YYREEE in the germline V gene (reference sequence). CDR3 sequence (DNA): TGTGCCAGCAGCTTGGAACAGGGAAATTCGGATACGCAGTATTTT. The encoded protein is CASSLEQGNSDTQYF.

This chain connects TRBV27 to TRBJ1-3; D remains unclear. Germline V gives CDR1 MNHEY, CDR2 SMNVEV (reference sequence). The CDR3 spans 16 residues. V lost 2 bases to trimming and J lost 0 bases, with 11 bases between them. The CDR3 region has the DNA TGTGCCAGCAGTTTAAATTGGGGAGCCTCTGGAAACACCATATATTTT. Translated: CASSLNWGASGNTIYF.

Notes on this clone: This CDR3 is also generated by other DNA sequences in the sample. This sequence joins TRBV7-3 and TRBJ1-1; a weak D match, TRBD1 (5 bases). The CDR3 contains 13 residues. Germline CDR1 SGHTA, CDR2 FQGTGA. V shed 6 bases and J shed 1 base, with 9 bases lying between them. CDR3 DNA: TGTGCCAGCAGTTCAGACAGGAACACTGAAGCTTTCTTT. Its translation: CASSSDRNTEAFF.